The clone carrying this TCR beta chain was found many times. Its target is not known. The germline V gene encodes CDR1 MNHEY and CDR2 SVGAGI. CDR3 size: 18 residues. J lost 5 bases, V lost 6 bases, and 13 bases had no gene match. Every patient was untreated before thyroid surgery. TCRdb reanalyzed the PCR reads via MiXCR. The table has under 75,000 clones, 15% to 20% seen once. These data come from a study of metastatic and nonmetastatic thyroid tumors. Broader study findings: Reportedly, malignant thyroid tumors had significantly higher TCR beta diversity than benign nodules, in blood and tumor.

The receptor was derived from a female donor with papillary thyroid cancer or a benign thyroid nodule (not recorded which). Some clones in this sample may be carry-over from other donors' samples. J is TRBJ2-1 and V is TRBV6-5; TRBD2 matches 13 bases. The sample was blood. The CDR3 DNA reads as TGTGCCAGCAGCTCCTATGGACTAGCGGGAGACTTAAACAATGAGCAGTTCTTC. Translating it yields CASSSYGLAGDLNNEQFF.